The clone carrying this T cell receptor (beta chain) was counted ten times or more. Its antigen is still unknown. These data originate in a study of T cell repertoires in cytomegalovirus infection. Study summary: In public TCR beta signatures, there were indications of both CMV infection and matching HLA type. Points from the study as a whole: Public TCR beta family frequency separated CMV-and-HLA carriers, including in an independent cohort. CMV-specific TCR beta clonotypes restricted by HLA-C were the ones dominating the ex vivo response.

Using its own MiXCR run on the reads, TCRdb lists one record per CDR3 protein. The sample lists around 120,000 distinct CDR3 sequences, 20% to 30% occurring once. Germline CDR1 is MDHEN and CDR2 is SYDVKM. The CDR3 runs 17 residues. Trimming pared 5 bases from V and 4 bases from J, leaving 22 bases between. The J gene is TRBJ2-3, the V gene TRBV28; possible D gene TRBD1, 5 bases. This receptor was identified in a human donor in good health (CMV status not recorded). Some clones in this sample may be carry-over from other donors' samples. The sequencing sample was made of PBMCs, sequenced either directly or after in vitro stimulation (not recorded which). The CDR3 spells CASSETLGVIGADTQYF. Here the CDR3 DNA reads TGTGCCAGCAGTGAGACTCTAGGAGTGATAGGGGCAGATACGCAGTATTTT.